This TCR beta chain was obtained from a study of blood T cell repertoires in COVID-19. Study information: Sources were T cells, B-cell-depleted T cells, or PBMCs; the material itself was cDNA or gDNA.

The assay was immunoSEQ multiplex PCR, and TCRdb's table has in-frame clones only and misses some. The sample has about 150,000 clones; approximately 86% are singletons. This CDR3 spans 15 amino acids. V lost 2 bases, J lost 2 bases, and 10 bases lay in between. Germline loops: CDR1 SEHNR, CDR2 FQNEAQ (reference sequence). This clonotype was sampled from a woman in her 40s who had recovered from COVID-19. Sequencing input: PBMCs or T cells enriched from blood (not recorded which). This sequence joins TRBV7-9 and TRBJ2-1, with a tentative D call TRBD1 (5 bases). The CDR3: CASSLSQGTYNEQFF. As DNA, the CDR3 is TGTGCCAGCAGCTTAAGCCAGGGTACCTACAATGAGCAGTTCTTC.